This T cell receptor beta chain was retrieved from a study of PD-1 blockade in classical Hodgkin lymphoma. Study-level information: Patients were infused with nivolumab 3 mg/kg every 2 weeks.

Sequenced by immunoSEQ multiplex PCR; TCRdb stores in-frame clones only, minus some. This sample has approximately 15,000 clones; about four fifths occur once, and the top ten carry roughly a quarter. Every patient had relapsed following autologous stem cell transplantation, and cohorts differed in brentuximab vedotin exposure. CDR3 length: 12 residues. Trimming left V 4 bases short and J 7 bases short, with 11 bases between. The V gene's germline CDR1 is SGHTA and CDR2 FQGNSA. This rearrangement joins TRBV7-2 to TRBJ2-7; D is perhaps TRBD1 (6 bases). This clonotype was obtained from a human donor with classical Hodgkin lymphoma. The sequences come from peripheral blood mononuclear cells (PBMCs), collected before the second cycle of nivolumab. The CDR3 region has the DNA TGTGCCAGCAGCTACCTAGGGGGTGAGCAGTACTTC. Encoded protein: CASSYLGGEQYF. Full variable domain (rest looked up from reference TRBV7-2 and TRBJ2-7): GAGVSQSPSNKVTEKGKDVELRCDPISGHTALYWYRQSLGQGLEFLIYFQGNSAPDKSGLPSDRFSAERTGGSVSTLTIQRTQQEDSAVYLCASSYLGGEQYFGPGTRLTVT.